This is a list of T cell receptor beta chains from one sample in a study of blood T cell repertoires in COVID-19. Sequencing was performed with immunoSEQ multiplex PCR; in TCRdb, only in-frame clones are kept and a portion is missing. The data show under 350,000 clones, with about 89% seen just once and around 4.4% held by the top ten. Sequences were obtained from peripheral blood. These receptor sequences come from a man aged 35-49 years with acute or convalescent COVID-19. CDR3s include the opening cysteine and the closing phenylalanine or tryptophan. The D gene is left open where the match is weak. Some rows mark clone size as missing; the rest say once, few, many or name a class of expanded clone.

clone size	J gene	CDR3 length	D gene	V gene	CDR3 DNA	CDR3 protein
NA	TRBJ2-1	15	NA	TRBV6-1	TGTGCCAGCAGTGAATGGGCGTTCTCCTACAATGAGCAGTTCTTC	CASSEWAFSYNEQFF
NA	TRBJ2-3	13	NA	TRBV7-9	TGTGCCAGCAGCGGCAGGGTAGCAGATACGCAGTATTTT	CASSGRVADTQYF
NA	TRBJ1-2	14	NA	TRBV18	TGTGCCAGCGCTGGTCTTGGAGGGAGCTATGGCTACACCTTC	CASAGLGGSYGYTF
few	TRBJ2-2	14	NA	TRBV24-1	TGTGCCACCAGTGATAACAGGGAGACCGGGGAGCTGTTTTTT	CATSDNRETGELFF
NA	TRBJ2-7	11	NA	TRBV30	TGTGCCTGGAGTCCCGGGGGAGAGCAGTACTTC	CAWSPGGEQYF
NA	TRBJ1-2	12	TRBD1	TRBV5-1	TGCGCCAGCAGCCGGGACAGGGAAGGCTACACCTTC	CASSRDREGYTF
once	TRBJ1-3	14	NA	TRBV19	TGTGCCAGTAGTATACAGGTCTCTGGAAACACCATATATTTT	CASSIQVSGNTIYF
NA	TRBJ1-1	11	NA	TRBV25-1	TGTGCCAGCAGGGGAGGAACTGAAGCTTTCTTT	CASRGGTEAFF
NA	TRBJ1-1	15	TRBD1	TRBV5-4	TGTGCCAGCAGCTATGGACAGGGGGCAGGAACTGAAGCTTTCTTT	CASSYGQGAGTEAFF
NA	TRBJ1-1	13	NA	TRBV12-3/TRBV12-4	TGTGCCAGCAGTTCACAACAGAACACTGAAGCTTTCTTT	CASSSQQNTEAFF
NA	TRBJ1-2	15	NA	TRBV7-2	TGTGCCAGCAGCTTATATCAAGGACTGAACTATGGCTACACCTTC	CASSLYQGLNYGYTF
NA	TRBJ1-2	13	NA	TRBV24-1	TGTGCCACCAGTGATTTGTCCAGGGGTAGCTACACCTTC	CATSDLSRGSYTF
few	TRBJ2-3	15	NA	TRBV11-1	TGTGCCAGCAGCCCCGCTCGGGGGTGGACAGATACGCAGTATTTT	CASSPARGWTDTQYF
NA	TRBJ2-6	22	NA	TRBV1	TGCACCAGCAGCCAAGGGGTTAGGGCAGGGGGTCCGCTCAGCTCTGGGGCCAACGTCCTGACTTTC	CTSSQGVRAGGPLSSGANVLTF
NA	TRBJ2-7	15	NA	TRBV28	TGTGCCAGCAGTTTACCCCTCTCGGGGTCTATCGAGCAGTACTTC	CASSLPLSGSIEQYF
NA	TRBJ1-1	15	TRBD1	TRBV12-5	TGTGCTAGTGGTCCTGGCAGGACAGGGGGAGATGAAGCTTTCTTT	CASGPGRTGGDEAFF
NA	TRBJ2-2	14	NA	TRBV11-3	TGTGCCAGCAGCGTACATCGACTTACCGGGGAGCTGTTTTTT	CASSVHRLTGELFF
NA	TRBJ1-2	16	NA	TRBV3-1/TRBV3-2	TGTGCCAGCAGCCAAGCCCTTAGGACAGTTAACTATGGCTACACCTTC	CASSQALRTVNYGYTF
NA	TRBJ1-3	12	NA	TRBV3-1/TRBV3-2	TGTGCCAGCAGCCAAGATCTGCTACCCATATATTTT	CASSQDLLPIYF
NA	TRBJ2-3	16	TRBD1	TRBV10-3	TGTGCCATCAGTGAGACGACAGGGGCTAGCACAGATACGCAGTATTTT	CAISETTGASTDTQYF
few	TRBJ1-1	13	NA	TRBV10-3	TGTGCCGCCCGGACAGATTTGAACACTGAAGCTTTCTTT	CAARTDLNTEAFF
NA	TRBJ1-1	16	NA	TRBV21-1	TGTGCCAGCAGCTCCCGGGTCCGCAAACCGAACACTGAAGCTTTCTTT	CASSSRVRKPNTEAFF
NA	TRBJ1-6	15	TRBD1	TRBV6-1	TGTGCCAGCAGTGAATTGGACAGGGACGGGTCACCCCTCCACTTT	CASSELDRDGSPLHF
NA	TRBJ1-2	15	NA	TRBV7-2	TGTGCCAGCAGCTTTCCCAAGACAGTAGCCCATGGCTACACCTTC	CASSFPKTVAHGYTF
NA	TRBJ1-2	15	NA	TRBV30	TGTGCCTGGAGTTTGAGGCCCCGGACGCCGGGAGGCTACACCTTC	CAWSLRPRTPGGYTF
once	TRBJ1-1	14	NA	TRBV19	TGTGCCAGTCGGTCGGGAGGCCCGAACACTGAAGCTTTCTTT	CASRSGGPNTEAFF
NA	TRBJ2-3	16	TRBD2	TRBV30	TGTGCCTGGAGTTTAGAGGGACTAGCGGAGTCAGATACGCAGTATTTT	CAWSLEGLAESDTQYF
NA	TRBJ2-1	11	TRBD2	TRBV20-1	TGCAGTGCAAGGAGCGGGGGGGAGCAGTTCTTC	CSARSGGEQFF
NA	TRBJ2-1	15	TRBD2	TRBV19	TGTGCCAGTAGAGAGCGGGGGTTCTCCTACAATGAGCAGTTCTTC	CASRERGFSYNEQFF
NA	TRBJ2-7	14	NA	TRBV5-5	TGTGCCAGCACCTTTCCCAGGGGTTACGACGAGCAGTACTTC	CASTFPRGYDEQYF
NA	TRBJ2-3	16	NA	TRBV5-1	TGCGCCAGCAGCTTTAGGAAAGGGGCCCGCACAGATACGCAGTATTTT	CASSFRKGARTDTQYF
once	TRBJ2-1	16	TRBD2	TRBV11-3	TGTGCCAGCAGCTTAGTCGGTAGCGGGGGCCGCAATGAGCAGTTCTTC	CASSLVGSGGRNEQFF
NA	TRBJ2-7	12	NA	TRBV5-4	TGTGCCAGCAGCGTTGACAGCTACGAGCAGTACTTC	CASSVDSYEQYF